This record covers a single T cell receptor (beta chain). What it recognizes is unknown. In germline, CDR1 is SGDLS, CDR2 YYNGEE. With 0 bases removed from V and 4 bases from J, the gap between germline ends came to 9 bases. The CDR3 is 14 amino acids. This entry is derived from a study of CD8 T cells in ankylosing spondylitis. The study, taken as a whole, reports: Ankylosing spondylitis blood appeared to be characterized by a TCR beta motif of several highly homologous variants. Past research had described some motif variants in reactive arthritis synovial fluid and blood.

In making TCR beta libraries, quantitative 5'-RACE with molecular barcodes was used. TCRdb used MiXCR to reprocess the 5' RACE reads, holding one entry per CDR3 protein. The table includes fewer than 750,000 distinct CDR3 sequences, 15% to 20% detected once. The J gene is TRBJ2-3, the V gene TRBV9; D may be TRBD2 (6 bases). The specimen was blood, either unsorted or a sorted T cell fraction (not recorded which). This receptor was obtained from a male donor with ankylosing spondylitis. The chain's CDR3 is CASSVGPSADTQYF. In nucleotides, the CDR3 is TGTGCCAGCAGCGTAGGGCCTAGCGCAGATACGCAGTATTTT. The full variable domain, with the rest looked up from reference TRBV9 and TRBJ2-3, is DSGVTQTPKHLITATGQRVTLRCSPRSGDLSVYWYQQSLDQGLQFLIQYYNGEERAKGNILERFSAQQFPDLHSELNLSSLELGDSALYFCASSVGPSADTQYFGPGTRLTVL.